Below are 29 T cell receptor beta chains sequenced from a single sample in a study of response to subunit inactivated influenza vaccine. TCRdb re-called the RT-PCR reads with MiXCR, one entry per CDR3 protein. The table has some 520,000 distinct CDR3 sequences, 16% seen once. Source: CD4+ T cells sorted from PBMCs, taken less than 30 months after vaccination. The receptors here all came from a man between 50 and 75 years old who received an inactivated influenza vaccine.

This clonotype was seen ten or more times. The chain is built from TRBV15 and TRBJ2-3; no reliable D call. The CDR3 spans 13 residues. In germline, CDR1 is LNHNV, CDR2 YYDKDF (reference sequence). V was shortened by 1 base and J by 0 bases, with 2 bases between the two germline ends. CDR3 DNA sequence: TGTGCCACCAGCAGAGCCAGCACAGATACGCAGTATTTT. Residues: CATSRASTDTQYF.

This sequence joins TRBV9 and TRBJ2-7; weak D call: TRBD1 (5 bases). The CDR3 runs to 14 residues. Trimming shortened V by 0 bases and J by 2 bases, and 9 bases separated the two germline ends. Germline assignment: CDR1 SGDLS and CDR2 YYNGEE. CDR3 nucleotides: TGTGCCAGCAGCGTAGAACAGGACCCCTACGAGCAGTACTTC. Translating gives CASSVEQDPYEQYF.

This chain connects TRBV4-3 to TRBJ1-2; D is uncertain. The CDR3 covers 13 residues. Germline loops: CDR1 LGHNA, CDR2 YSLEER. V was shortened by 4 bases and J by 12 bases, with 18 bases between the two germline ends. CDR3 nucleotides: TGCGCCAGCAGCCGACTCGGTCGGAGCGGCCACACCTTC. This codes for CASSRLGRSGHTF.

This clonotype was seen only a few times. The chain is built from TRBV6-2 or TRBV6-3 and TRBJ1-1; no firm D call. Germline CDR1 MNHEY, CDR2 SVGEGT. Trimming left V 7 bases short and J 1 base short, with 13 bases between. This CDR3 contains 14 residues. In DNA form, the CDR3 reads TGTGCCAGCACCCTAATATCAGGGAACACTGAAGCTTTCTTT. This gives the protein CASTLISGNTEAFF.

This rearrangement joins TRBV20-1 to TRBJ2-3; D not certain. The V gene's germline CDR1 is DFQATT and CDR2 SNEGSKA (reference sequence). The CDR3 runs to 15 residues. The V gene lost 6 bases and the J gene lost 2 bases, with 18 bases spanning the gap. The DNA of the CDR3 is TGCAGTGCCCAAGACTCCCTTTCCCCCACAGATACGCAGTATTTT. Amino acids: CSAQDSLSPTDTQYF.

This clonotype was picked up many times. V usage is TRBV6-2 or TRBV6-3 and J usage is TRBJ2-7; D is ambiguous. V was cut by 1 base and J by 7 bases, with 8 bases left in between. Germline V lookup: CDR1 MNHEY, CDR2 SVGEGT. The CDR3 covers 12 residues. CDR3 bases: TGTGCCAGCAGTTACTTCGGTGGAGAGCAGTACTTC. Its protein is CASSYFGGEQYF.

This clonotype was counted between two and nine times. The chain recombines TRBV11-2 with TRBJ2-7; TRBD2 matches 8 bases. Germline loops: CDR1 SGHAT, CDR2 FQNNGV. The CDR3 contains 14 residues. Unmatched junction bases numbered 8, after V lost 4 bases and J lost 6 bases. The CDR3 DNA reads TGTGCCAGCAGCTCCTTTAGCGGGATTGGCGAGCAGTACTTC. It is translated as CASSSFSGIGEQYF.

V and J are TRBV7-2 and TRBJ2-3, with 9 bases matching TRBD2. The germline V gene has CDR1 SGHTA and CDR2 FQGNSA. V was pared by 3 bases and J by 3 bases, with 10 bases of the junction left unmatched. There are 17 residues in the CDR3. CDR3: CASSFSVSGSGTDTQYF. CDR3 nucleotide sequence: TGTGCCAGCAGCTTTAGCGTTAGCGGGAGTGGGACAGATACGCAGTATTTT.

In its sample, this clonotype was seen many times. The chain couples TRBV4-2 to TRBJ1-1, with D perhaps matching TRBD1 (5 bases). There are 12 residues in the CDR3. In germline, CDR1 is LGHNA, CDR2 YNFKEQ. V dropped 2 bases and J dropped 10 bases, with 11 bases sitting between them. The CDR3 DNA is TGTGCCAGCAGCCAATCCGGGACTAGAGCTTTCTTT. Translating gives CASSQSGTRAFF.

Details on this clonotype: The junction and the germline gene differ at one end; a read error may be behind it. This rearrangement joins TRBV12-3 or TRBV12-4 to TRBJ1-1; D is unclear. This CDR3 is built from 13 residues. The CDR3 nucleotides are TGTGCCAGCAGTCCGCGGTGGAACGCTGAAGCTTTCTTC. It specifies CASSPRWNAEAFF.

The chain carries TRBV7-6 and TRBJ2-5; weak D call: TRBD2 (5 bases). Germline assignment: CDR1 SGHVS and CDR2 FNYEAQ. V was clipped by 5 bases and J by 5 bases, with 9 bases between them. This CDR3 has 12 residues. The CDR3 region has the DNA TGTGCCAGCAGCCGGTCGGGGGAGACCCAGTACTTC. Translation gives CASSRSGETQYF. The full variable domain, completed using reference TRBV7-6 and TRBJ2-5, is GAGVSQSPRYKVTKRGQDVALRCDPISGHVSLYWYRQALGQGPEFLTYFNYEAQQDKSGLPNDRFSAERPEGSISTLTIQRTEQRDSAMYRCASSRSGETQYFGPGTRLLVL.

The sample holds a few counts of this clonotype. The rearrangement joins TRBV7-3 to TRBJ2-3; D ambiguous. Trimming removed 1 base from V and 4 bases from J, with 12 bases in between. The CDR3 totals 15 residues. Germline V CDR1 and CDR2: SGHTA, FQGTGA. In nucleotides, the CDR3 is TGTGCCAGCAGCTTAAGTCTAAGGGCGGCAGATACGCAGTATTTT. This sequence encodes CASSLSLRAADTQYF.

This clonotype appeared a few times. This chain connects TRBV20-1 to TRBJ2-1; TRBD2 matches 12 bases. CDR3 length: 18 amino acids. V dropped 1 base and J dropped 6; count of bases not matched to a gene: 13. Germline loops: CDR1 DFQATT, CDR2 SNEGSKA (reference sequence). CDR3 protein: CSARAIPGTSGLPNEQFF. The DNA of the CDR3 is TGCAGTGCTAGAGCGATACCTGGGACTAGCGGGCTGCCCAATGAGCAGTTCTTC.

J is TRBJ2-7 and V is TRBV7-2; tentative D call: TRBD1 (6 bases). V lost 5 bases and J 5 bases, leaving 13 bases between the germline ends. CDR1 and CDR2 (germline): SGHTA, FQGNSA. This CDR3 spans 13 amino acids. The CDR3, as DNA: TGTGCCAGCAGCATGCAGGGGACGCACGAGCAGTACTTC. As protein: CASSMQGTHEQYF.

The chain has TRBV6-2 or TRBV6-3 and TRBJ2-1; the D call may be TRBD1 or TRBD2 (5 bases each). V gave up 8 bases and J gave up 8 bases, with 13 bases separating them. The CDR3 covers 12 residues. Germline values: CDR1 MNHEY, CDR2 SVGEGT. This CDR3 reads CASGRGLDEQFF. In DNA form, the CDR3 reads TGTGCCAGCGGACGGGGCTTGGATGAGCAGTTCTTC.

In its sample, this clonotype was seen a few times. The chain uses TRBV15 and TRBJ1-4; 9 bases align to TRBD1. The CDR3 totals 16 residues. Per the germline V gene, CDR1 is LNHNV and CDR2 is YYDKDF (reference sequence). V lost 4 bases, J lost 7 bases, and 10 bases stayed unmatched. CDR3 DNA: TGTGCCACCAGCAACCAATTGACAGGGGGGAGTGAAAAACTGTTTTTT. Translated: CATSNQLTGGSEKLFF.

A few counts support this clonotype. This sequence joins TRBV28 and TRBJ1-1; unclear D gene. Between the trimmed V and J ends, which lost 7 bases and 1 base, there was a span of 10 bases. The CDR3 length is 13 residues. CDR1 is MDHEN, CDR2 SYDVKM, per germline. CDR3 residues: CASTLRPNTEAFF. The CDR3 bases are TGTGCCAGCACCCTCAGGCCGAACACTGAAGCTTTCTTT. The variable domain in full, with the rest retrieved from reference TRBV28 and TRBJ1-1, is DVKVTQSSRYLVKRTGEKVFLECVQDMDHENMFWYRQDPGLGLRLIYFSYDVKMKEKGDIPEGYSVSREKKERFSLILESASTNQTSMYLCASTLRPNTEAFFGQGTRLTVV.

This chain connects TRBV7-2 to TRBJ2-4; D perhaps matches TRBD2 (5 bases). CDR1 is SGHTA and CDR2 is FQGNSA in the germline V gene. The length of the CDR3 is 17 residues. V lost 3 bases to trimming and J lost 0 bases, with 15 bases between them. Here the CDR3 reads CASSFDAGVLAKNIQYF. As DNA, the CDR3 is TGTGCCAGCAGCTTCGACGCGGGTGTACTAGCCAAAAACATTCAGTACTTC.

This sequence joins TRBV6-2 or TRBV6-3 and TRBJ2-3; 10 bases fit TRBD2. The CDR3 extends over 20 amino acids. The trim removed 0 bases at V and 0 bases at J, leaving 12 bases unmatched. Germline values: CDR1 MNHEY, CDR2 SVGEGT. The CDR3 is CASSYSILAGARPSTDTQYF. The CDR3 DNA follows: TGTGCCAGCAGTTACTCGATTCTAGCGGGGGCCCGCCCTAGCACAGATACGCAGTATTTT.

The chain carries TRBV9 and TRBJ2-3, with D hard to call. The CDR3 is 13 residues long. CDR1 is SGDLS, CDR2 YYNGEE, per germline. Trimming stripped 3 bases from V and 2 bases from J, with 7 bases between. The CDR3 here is CASSADNTDTQYF. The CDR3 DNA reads TGTGCCAGCAGCGCGGATAACACAGATACGCAGTATTTT.

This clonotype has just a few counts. CDR3 nucleotide sequence: TGTGCCATCAGTCACGGACAGGTCCAAGAGACCCAGTACTTC. Its protein is CAISHGQVQETQYF. The chain recombines TRBV10-3 with TRBJ2-5; 7 positions agree with TRBD1. The CDR3 is made up of 14 amino acids. In germline, CDR1 is ENHRY, CDR2 SYGVKD. V gave up 5 bases and J gave up 1 base; unmatched junction bases: 4.

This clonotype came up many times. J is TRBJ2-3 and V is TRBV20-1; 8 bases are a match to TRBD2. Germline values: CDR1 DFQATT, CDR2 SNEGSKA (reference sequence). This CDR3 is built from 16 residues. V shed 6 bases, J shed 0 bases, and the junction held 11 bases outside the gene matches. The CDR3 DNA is TGCAGTGCCCCCCCGGGGGGGGATATAAGCACAGATACGCAGTATTTT. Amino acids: CSAPPGGDISTDTQYF.

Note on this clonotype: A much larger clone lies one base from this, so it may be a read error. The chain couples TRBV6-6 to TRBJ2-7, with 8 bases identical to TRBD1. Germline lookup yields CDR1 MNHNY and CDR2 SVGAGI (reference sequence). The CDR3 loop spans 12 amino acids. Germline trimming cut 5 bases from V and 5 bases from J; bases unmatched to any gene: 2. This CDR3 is CASSGQGDEQYF. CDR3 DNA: TGTGCCAGCAGTGGACAGGGTGACGAGCAGTACTTC.

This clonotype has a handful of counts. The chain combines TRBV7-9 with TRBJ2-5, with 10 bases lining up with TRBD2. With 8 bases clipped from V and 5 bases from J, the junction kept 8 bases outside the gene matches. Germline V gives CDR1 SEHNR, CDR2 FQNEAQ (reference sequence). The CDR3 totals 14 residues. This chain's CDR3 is CASEAGGLLETQYF. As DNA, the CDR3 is TGTGCCAGCGAAGCGGGAGGGCTCTTGGAGACCCAGTACTTC.

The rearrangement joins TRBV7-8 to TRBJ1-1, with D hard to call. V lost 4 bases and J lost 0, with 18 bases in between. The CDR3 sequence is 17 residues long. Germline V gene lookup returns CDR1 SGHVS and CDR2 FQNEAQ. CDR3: CASSYPREQYMNTEAFF. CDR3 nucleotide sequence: TGTGCCAGCAGCTATCCCCGGGAGCAGTACATGAACACTGAAGCTTTCTTT.

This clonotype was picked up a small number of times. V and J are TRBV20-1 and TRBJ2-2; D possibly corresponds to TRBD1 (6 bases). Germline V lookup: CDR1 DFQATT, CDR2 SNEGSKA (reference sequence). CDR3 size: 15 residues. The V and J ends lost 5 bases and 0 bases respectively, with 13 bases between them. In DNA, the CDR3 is TGCAGTGCTTCCTCCGGGACACCGAACACCGGGGAGCTGTTTTTT. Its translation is CSASSGTPNTGELFF.

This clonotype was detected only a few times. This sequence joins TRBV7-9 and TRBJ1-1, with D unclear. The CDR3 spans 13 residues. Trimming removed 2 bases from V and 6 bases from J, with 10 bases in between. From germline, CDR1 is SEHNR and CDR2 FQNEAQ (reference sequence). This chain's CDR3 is CASSLSGGSEAFF. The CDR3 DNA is TGTGCCAGCAGCTTATCAGGCGGGTCTGAAGCTTTCTTT.

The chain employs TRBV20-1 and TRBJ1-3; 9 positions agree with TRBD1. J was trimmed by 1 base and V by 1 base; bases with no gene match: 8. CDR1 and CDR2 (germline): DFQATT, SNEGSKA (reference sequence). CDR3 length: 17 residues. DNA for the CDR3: TGCAGTGCTAGAGGAGACCGGGACAGGGCTTCTGGAAACACCATATATTTT. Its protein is CSARGDRDRASGNTIYF.

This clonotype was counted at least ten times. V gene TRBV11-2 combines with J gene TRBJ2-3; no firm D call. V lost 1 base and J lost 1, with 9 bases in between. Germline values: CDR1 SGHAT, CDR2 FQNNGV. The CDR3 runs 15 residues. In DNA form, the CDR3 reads TGTGCCAGCAGCTTAGTTTCCGGCCGCACAGATACGCAGTATTTT. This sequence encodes CASSLVSGRTDTQYF.